The clone carrying this TCR beta chain has a single count. This entry belongs to a study of CD8+ T cells in alopecia areata. The overall study: Each day, treated patients took oral tofacitinib twice, at 5 to 10 mg per dose. Tofacitinib continued for 6 to 18 months and was then withheld for 6 months.

Treatment denoted: oral pan-JAK inhibitor, 5-10 mg twice daily. This CDR3 spans 12 amino acids. CDR1 and CDR2 (germline): SGDLS, YYNGEE. V lost 0 bases and J 4 bases, leaving 4 bases between the germline ends. Extracted RNA was reverse transcribed into cDNA, the sequencing template. TCRdb's copy holds only in-frame clones and misses some; the assay was immunoSEQ multiplex PCR. The sample consists of 150,000 to 200,000 clones, approximately 61% of them appearing once. This receptor was obtained from a human donor with alopecia areata. The source material was CD4+ T cells sorted from blood, sampled at week 24, from a patient treated with tofacitinib. This chain links TRBV9 with TRBJ2-5; D uncertain. In nucleotides, the CDR3 is TGTGCCAGCAGCGTAGGCCCAGAGACCCAGTACTTC. As protein: CASSVGPETQYF.